The clone carrying this T cell receptor (beta chain) was observed a handful of times. Antigen: not known. The sample belongs to a study of T-cell reconstitution after alpha-beta-depleted transplantation in children. General study points: At around two months after transplant, the alpha-beta T cells were reportedly derived from several hundred expanded clones that came from non-depleted graft cells.

This sample's TCRbeta library carried unique molecular identifier barcodes. TCRdb processed the PCR reads anew with MiXCR; each CDR3 protein has one entry. The table lists around 960,000 distinct CDR3 sequences, about 26% of them singletons. V was shortened by 3 bases and J by 2 bases, with 8 bases between the two germline ends. The CDR3 covers 14 residues. Germline assignment: CDR1 SEHNR and CDR2 FQNEAQ (reference sequence). This chain connects TRBV7-9 to TRBJ2-1; D gene unclear. The source material was PBMCs, mostly from graft donor cells, sampled 360 days after TCRalphabeta/CD19-depleted stem cell transplant. This clonotype was obtained from a boy in the first two years of life who had a stem cell transplant for SCID, so the T cells may come from the graft donor. CDR3 sequence: CASSFDPAYNEQFF. The CDR3 region has the DNA TGTGCCAGCAGCTTCGACCCTGCCTACAATGAGCAGTTCTTC.